This TCR beta chain comes out of a study of cytomegalovirus exposure and HLA in healthy donors. CDR1 and CDR2 from the germline V gene are SGHVS and FNYEAQ. The CDR3 consists of 13 residues. Trimming left V 5 bases short and J 3 bases short, with 8 bases between. This clone was seen a few times. Both 60 Vbeta primers and 13 Jbeta primers went into the PCR. The data were produced by immunoSEQ multiplex PCR, yet TCRdb's version contains in-frame clones alone and is incomplete. The profile covers about 210,000 clones, with about 83% appearing a single time and 9.5% to 13% taken by the ten largest. The receptor was isolated from a woman aged 50 to 60 in good health and CMV-seropositive. This chain joins TRBV7-6 and TRBJ1-5; D remains ambiguous. Sample: PBMCs. This CDR3 is CASSPSPNQPQHF. Written as DNA, the CDR3 is TGTGCCAGCAGCCCGAGTCCCAATCAGCCCCAGCATTTT.